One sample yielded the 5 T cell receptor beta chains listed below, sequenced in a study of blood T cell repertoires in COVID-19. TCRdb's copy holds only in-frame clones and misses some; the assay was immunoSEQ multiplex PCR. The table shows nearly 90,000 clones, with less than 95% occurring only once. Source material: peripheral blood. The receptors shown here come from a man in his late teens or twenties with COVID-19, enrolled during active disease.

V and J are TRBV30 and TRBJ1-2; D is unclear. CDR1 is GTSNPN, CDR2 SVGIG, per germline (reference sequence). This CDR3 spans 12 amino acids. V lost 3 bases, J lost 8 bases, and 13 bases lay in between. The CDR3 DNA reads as TGTGCCTGGAGCCTCCAATCAGGAGGCTACACCTTC. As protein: CAWSLQSGGYTF. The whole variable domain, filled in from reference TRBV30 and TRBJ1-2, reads SQTIHQWPATLVQPVGSPLSLECTVEGTSNPNLYWYRQAAGRGLQLLFYSVGIGQISSEVPQNLSASRPQDRQFILSSKKLLLSDSGFYLCAWSLQSGGYTFGSGTRLTVV.

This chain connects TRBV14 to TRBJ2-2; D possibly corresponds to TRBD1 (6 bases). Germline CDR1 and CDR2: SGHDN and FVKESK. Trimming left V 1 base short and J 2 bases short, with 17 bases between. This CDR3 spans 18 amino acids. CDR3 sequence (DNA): TGTGCCAGCAGCCAAGGAATAGGGACACTAACTAACACCGGGGAGCTGTTTTTT. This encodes CASSQGIGTLTNTGELFF.

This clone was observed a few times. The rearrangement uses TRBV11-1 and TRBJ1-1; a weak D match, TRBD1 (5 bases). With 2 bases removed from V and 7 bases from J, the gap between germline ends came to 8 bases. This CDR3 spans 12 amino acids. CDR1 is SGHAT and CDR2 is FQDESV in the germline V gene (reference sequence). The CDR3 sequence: CASSLWQGEAFF. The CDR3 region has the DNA TGTGCCAGCAGCTTATGGCAGGGTGAAGCTTTCTTT.

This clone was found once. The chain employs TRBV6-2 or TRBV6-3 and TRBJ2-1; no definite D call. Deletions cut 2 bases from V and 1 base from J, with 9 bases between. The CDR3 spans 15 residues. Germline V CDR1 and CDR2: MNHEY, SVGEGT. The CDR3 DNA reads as TGTGCCAGCAGTTACGCGAGACTTTCCTACAATGAGCAGTTCTTC. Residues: CASSYARLSYNEQFF.

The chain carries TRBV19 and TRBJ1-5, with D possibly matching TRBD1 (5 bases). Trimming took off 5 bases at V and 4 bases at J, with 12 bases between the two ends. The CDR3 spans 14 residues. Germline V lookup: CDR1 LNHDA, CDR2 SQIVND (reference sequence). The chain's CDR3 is CASSSGLGNQPQHF. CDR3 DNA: TGTGCCAGTAGTTCAGGGTTGGGAAATCAGCCCCAGCATTTT.